This TCR beta chain appears in the sequencing data of a study of OX40 agonist ivuxolimab in advanced cancers. About the research overall: A male proportion of about 84% was recorded, with mean age around 64 years and range roughly 23 to 85.

The CDR3 is 15 residues long. Germline-derived CDR1 and CDR2 are MNHNY and SVGAGI (reference sequence). Trimming took off 1 base at V and 5 bases at J, with 11 bases between the two ends. The repertoire was sequenced with immunoSEQ multiplex PCR; TCRdb's copy has only in-frame clones and lacks some. The repertoire holds tens of thousands of clones, with 75% to 90% as singletons. The J gene is TRBJ1-4, the V gene TRBV6-6, with D hard to call. Source: CD4+ or CD8+ T cells sorted from blood, taken in a trial of the OX40 agonist ivuxolimab. This TCR was sampled from an adult with an advanced solid tumor such as melanoma, head and neck, liver or kidney cancer. CDR3 sequence (DNA): TGTGCCAGCAGTTACTTTTCGCGCGGGAATGAAAAACTGTTTTTT. Its protein is CASSYFSRGNEKLFF.